This T cell receptor beta chain was observed in a study of regulatory T cells in long-lasting Graves disease. This CDR3 comprises 16 residues. The junction had 6 bases not matched to a gene; V was cut back by 1 base and J by 5 bases. The germline V gene has CDR1 MNHEY and CDR2 SMNVEV (reference sequence). Stated time point: newly diagnosed GD, antithyroid drugs for less than 3 months. PBMC RNA was the source of the TCR library. Both iRepertoire HTBI primers and Arm-PCR of CDR3 regions were used to build the TCR beta libraries. TCRdb fed the multiplex PCR reads into MiXCR, producing one record per CDR3 protein. The sample yields roughly 380,000 distinct CDR3 sequences, around 15% seen once. This clonotype was recorded a few times. The same sample was also studied in work on T cells in Graves' hyperthyroidism and ophthalmopathy. Turning to that study: Researchers ran a first-round RT-PCR on the TCR CDR3 using the HTBI primer set.

This sequence was found in a man aged 40-55 years with Graves disease. The source material was peripheral blood mononuclear cells (PBMCs), sampled at new diagnosis, from a patient treated with antithyroid drugs. The rearrangement uses TRBV27 and TRBJ2-2; 8 positions agree with TRBD1. The CDR3 DNA reads as TGTGCCAGCAGTTTATTAGGGACAGGAGTAACCGGGGAGCTGTTTTTT. This codes for CASSLLGTGVTGELFF.